This T cell receptor beta chain was found in a study of cytomegalovirus exposure and HLA in healthy donors. CDR1 is SGDLS, CDR2 YYNGEE, per germline. V was clipped by 7 bases and J by 4 bases, with 17 bases between them. The CDR3 extends over 14 amino acids. The PCR made use of 60 Vbeta and 13 Jbeta primers. Assay: immunoSEQ multiplex PCR; the TCRdb copy retains only in-frame clones and omits some. The profile shows approximately 130,000 clones, around 77% of them singletons. Regarding this clone: Its cognate antigen is unknown.

Study-level points and caveats: V- and J-gene trimming of TCR beta was linked (in a later analysis) to a missense DCLRE1C variant. Despite most TCR sequences being rare, some public TCRs occurred in many donors. Later analysis identified about 18,000 TCR beta sequences associated with HLA alleles, using a false discovery rate threshold of 0.05.

This sequence joins TRBV9 and TRBJ1-2, with D possibly TRBD1 on 5 matching bases. Specimen: PBMCs. The sequence derives from a middle-aged man in good health and CMV-seronegative. The CDR3 is CASAGGAGFYGYTF. Here the CDR3 DNA reads TGTGCCAGCGCGGGGGGTGCTGGTTTCTATGGCTACACCTTC.